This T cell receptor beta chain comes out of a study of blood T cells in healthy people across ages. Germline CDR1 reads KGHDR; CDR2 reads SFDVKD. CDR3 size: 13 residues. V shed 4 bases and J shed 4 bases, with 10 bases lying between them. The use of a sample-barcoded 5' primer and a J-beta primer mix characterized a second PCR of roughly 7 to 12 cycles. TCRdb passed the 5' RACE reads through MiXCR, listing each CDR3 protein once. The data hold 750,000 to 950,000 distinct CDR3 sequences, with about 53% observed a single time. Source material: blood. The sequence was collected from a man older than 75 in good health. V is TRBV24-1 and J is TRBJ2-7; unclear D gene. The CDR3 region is CATSDSTVYEQYF. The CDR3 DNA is TGTGCCACCAGTGACTCGACTGTATACGAGCAGTACTTC.